The 25 T cell receptor beta chains given below trace back to one sample, sequenced in a study of blood T cells in healthy people across ages. Primed by a sample-barcoded 5' primer and a J-beta primer mix, a second PCR proceeded for roughly 7 to 12 cycles. MiXCR, run by TCRdb on the 5' RACE reads, gives a single entry per CDR3 protein. The sample consists of about 760,000 distinct CDR3 sequences, 20% to 25% of them appearing once. This same sample was also part of a study on T cells of mothers and their children.

Sequenced input: blood. The receptors were sampled from a boy aged 10-17 years in good health.

This clonotype was counted a few times. In DNA, the CDR3 is TGCGCCAGCAGCCAAGAAACCAGCGGCATATATTGGGAGCAGTTCTTC. This gives the protein CASSQETSGIYWEQFF. This chain links TRBV4-1 with TRBJ2-5; perhaps TRBD2 as D (5 bases). Matching the DNA end better, TRBJ2-1 makes the J call doubtful. CDR1 is MGHRA, CDR2 YSYEKL, per germline. There are 16 residues in the CDR3.

As concerns this clonotype: The junction differs from germline at one of its ends, possibly a read error. The chain links TRBV3-1 to TRBJ2-1; D possibly matches TRBD1 or TRBD2 (6 bases each). Germline V lookup: CDR1 LGHDT, CDR2 YNNKEL (reference sequence). The CDR3 has 16 amino acids. CDR3 in DNA: TGTGCCAGCAGCCAGCGGGACAACCTGTCATACAATGAGCAGTCCTTC. This encodes CASSQRDNLSYNEQSF.

The chain joins TRBV29-1 to TRBJ2-7, with TRBD2 identical over 11 bases. J was trimmed by 7 bases and V by 2 bases; bases with no gene match: 7. This CDR3 comprises 14 residues. From germline, CDR1 is SQVTM and CDR2 ANQGSEA. The DNA of the CDR3 is TGCAGCGTTGAAATAGCGGGAGGGCCGGGAGAGCAGTACTTC. Protein product: CSVEIAGGPGEQYF.

This clonotype has only a few counts. The V call is TRBV6-1, the J call TRBJ1-2, with D possibly being TRBD1 (6 bases). This CDR3 has 17 amino acids. V was pared by 4 bases and J by 1 base, with 19 bases between. Germline V gene lookup returns CDR1 MNHNS and CDR2 SASEGT. CDR3 sequence: CASSVRGRGVLNYGYTF. The DNA for the CDR3 is TGTGCCAGCAGTGTCCGGGGGCGCGGGGTACTTAACTATGGCTACACCTTC.

J is TRBJ2-2 and V is TRBV20-1; possible D gene TRBD2, 5 bases. In germline, CDR1 is DFQATT, CDR2 SNEGSKA (reference sequence). V was shortened by 3 bases and J by 6 bases, with 14 bases between the two germline ends. The CDR3 totals 14 residues. In DNA form, the CDR3 reads TGCAGTGCTAGCCTAATGGACGGGGCCGGGGAGCTGTTTTTT. Encoded protein: CSASLMDGAGELFF.

V is TRBV9 and J is TRBJ2-1, with 10 nucleotides matching TRBD1. There are 15 residues in the CDR3. Per the germline V gene, CDR1 is SGDLS and CDR2 is YYNGEE. With V trimmed by 2 bases and J by 7 bases, 6 bases remained unmatched. The CDR3 DNA reads as TGTGCCAGCAGCGTTTTGGGACAGGGGTTTAATGAGCAGTTCTTC. Its translation is CASSVLGQGFNEQFF.

The chain recombines TRBV2 with TRBJ2-2; D may be TRBD1 (5 bases). The CDR3 is 15 amino acids. Looked up from germline, CDR1 is SNHLY and CDR2 is FYNNEI. The V gene lost 8 bases and the J gene lost 0 bases, with 13 bases spanning the gap. DNA of the CDR3: TGTGCCAGCTCTTACCGACAGTCGAACACCGGGGAGCTGTTTTTT. Amino acids: CASSYRQSNTGELFF.

J is TRBJ2-7 and V is TRBV28, with unresolved D. V lost 5 bases and J lost 7, with 9 bases in between. CDR3 length: 11 residues. Germline V gene lookup returns CDR1 MDHEN and CDR2 SYDVKM. This chain's CDR3 is CASSLEVEQYF. CDR3 coding DNA: TGTGCCAGCAGTCTCGAGGTAGAGCAGTACTTC. Full variable domain (remainder filled in from reference TRBV28 and TRBJ2-7): DVKVTQSSRYLVKRTGEKVFLECVQDMDHENMFWYRQDPGLGLRLIYFSYDVKMKEKGDIPEGYSVSREKKERFSLILESASTNQTSMYLCASSLEVEQYFGPGTRLTVT.

This chain links TRBV12-5 with TRBJ2-3; D gene ambiguous. V lost 0 bases to trimming and J lost 0 bases, with 16 bases between them. This CDR3 is built from 18 residues. Germline assignment: CDR1 LGHNT and CDR2 FRNRAP. The DNA for the CDR3 is TGTGCTAGTGGTTTGGTCGTAAAGACTGACACTAGCACAGATACGCAGTATTTT. It yields the protein CASGLVVKTDTSTDTQYF. The entire variable domain, with the rest obtained from reference TRBV12-5 and TRBJ2-3, is as follows: DARVTQTPRHKVTEMGQEVTMRCQPILGHNTVFWYRQTMMQGLELLAYFRNRAPLDDSGMPKDRFSAEMPDATLATLKIQPSEPRDSAVYFCASGLVVKTDTSTDTQYFGPGTRLTVL.

This clonotype was counted many times. The V and J genes are TRBV7-6 and TRBJ2-7; D ambiguous. The CDR3 is 15 residues long. Between the trimmed V and J ends, which lost 5 bases and 0 bases, there was a span of 14 bases. The germline V gene has CDR1 SGHVS and CDR2 FNYEAQ. The DNA for the CDR3 is TGTGCCAGCAGCCCACGGGCTATAGTCTCCTACGAGCAGTACTTC. It yields the protein CASSPRAIVSYEQYF.

This clonotype appeared a few times. The genes are TRBV29-1 and TRBJ2-1, with D hard to call. This CDR3 contains 14 residues. Germline CDR1 is SQVTM and CDR2 is ANQGSEA. Trimming removed 3 bases at V and 0 bases at J, with 9 bases between. DNA of the CDR3: TGCAGCGTTGATCCCCCGGGCTCCTACAATGAGCAGTTCTTC. It encodes CSVDPPGSYNEQFF.

This clonotype was observed a few times. This chain's CDR3 is CSGGEVGTQYF. As DNA, the CDR3 is TGCAGCGGTGGGGAGGTGGGTACGCAGTATTTT. The chain combines TRBV29-1 with TRBJ2-3, with D maybe TRBD2 (6 bases). V was pared by 7 bases and J by 8 bases, with 13 bases between. The CDR3 has 11 residues. Germline V gene sequence: CDR1 SQVTM, CDR2 ANQGSEA.

This clonotype was observed a handful of times. The rearrangement uses TRBV29-1 and TRBJ2-2, with no clear D. With 4 bases removed from V and 6 bases from J, the gap between germline ends came to 12 bases. CDR1 and CDR2 from the germline V gene are SQVTM and ANQGSEA. The CDR3 sequence is 13 residues long. The CDR3, as DNA: TGCAGCGTTGGTTTACGGGTCTCCGGGGAGCTGTTTTTT. Translation: CSVGLRVSGELFF.

The V and J genes are TRBV7-9 and TRBJ1-1; D not certain. This CDR3 comprises 15 residues. V gave up 0 bases and J gave up 4 bases, with 12 bases separating them. CDR1 and CDR2 from the germline V gene are SEHNR and FQNEAQ (reference sequence). CDR3 sequence reads: CASSLALGPGTEAFF. CDR3 in DNA: TGTGCCAGCAGCTTAGCACTGGGTCCGGGCACTGAAGCTTTCTTT.

The chain carries TRBV29-1 and TRBJ1-2; the D is unclear. Germline V gene data show CDR1 as SQVTM and CDR2 as ANQGSEA. The CDR3 sequence is 13 residues long. V was trimmed by 8 bases and J by 2 bases, leaving 15 bases between them. CDR3 loop: CSSFEVTNYGYTF. The CDR3 nucleotides read TGCAGCTCCTTTGAAGTGACGAACTATGGCTACACCTTC.

This chain connects TRBV12-5 to TRBJ2-5; D call uncertain. Germline V lookup: CDR1 LGHNT, CDR2 FRNRAP. The length of the CDR3 is 14 residues. Trimming removed 4 bases from V and 1 base from J, with 10 bases in between. CDR3 residues: CASGSFYFQETQYF. DNA of the CDR3: TGTGCTAGTGGTTCTTTCTACTTCCAAGAGACCCAGTACTTC.

The chain couples TRBV20-1 to TRBJ2-1, with 9 nucleotides matching TRBD2. The germline CDR1 and CDR2 sequences are DFQATT and SNEGSKA (reference sequence). The CDR3 consists of 16 residues. After removal of 0 bases from V and 5 bases from J, the junction contained 8 bases not matched to a gene. CDR3 bases: TGCAGTGCTAGAGACTCTAGCGGGACATTGGACAATGAGCAGTTCTTC. Translated: CSARDSSGTLDNEQFF.

Only one count was recorded for this clonotype. This chain joins TRBV5-1 and TRBJ1-2; a weak D match, TRBD1 (5 bases). The CDR3 is made up of 12 amino acids. The V end lost 4 bases, the J end lost 8 bases, and 12 bases lay between the germline ends. Germline CDR1 and CDR2: SGHRS and YFSETQ. CDR3 residues: CASSPVGGGYTF. The CDR3, as DNA: TGCGCCAGCAGCCCGGTGGGGGGAGGCTACACCTTC.

This clonotype was counted a single time. V is TRBV11-3 and J is TRBJ2-2; D is perhaps TRBD1 (5 bases). The CDR3 extends over 15 amino acids. Trimming stripped 5 bases from V and 10 bases from J, with 20 bases between. The V gene's germline CDR1 is SGHNT and CDR2 YENEEA. The CDR3, as DNA: TGTGCCAGCAGCCCCCGGACCTCGGACATTGTGGAGCTGTTTTTT. It specifies CASSPRTSDIVELFF. The whole variable domain, filled in from reference TRBV11-3 and TRBJ2-2, reads EAGVVQSPRYKIIEKKQPVAFWCNPISGHNTLYWYLQNLGQGPELLIRYENEEAVDDSQLPKDRFSAERLKGVDSTLKIQPAELGDSAVYLCASSPRTSDIVELFFGEGSRLTVL.

In this sample, this clonotype turned up a few times. The V and J genes are TRBV9 and TRBJ2-5; no clear D. Trimming left V 0 bases short and J 5 bases short, with 5 bases between. The CDR3 sequence is 12 residues long. Per the germline V gene, CDR1 is SGDLS and CDR2 is YYNGEE. The CDR3 sequence: CASSVDGETQYF. CDR3 coding DNA: TGTGCCAGCAGCGTAGATGGGGAGACCCAGTACTTC.

This clonotype has only a few counts. The chain is built from TRBV20-1 and TRBJ1-2; possible D gene TRBD1, 5 bases. V was cut by 0 bases and J by 4 bases, with 12 bases left in between. Germline V gives CDR1 DFQATT, CDR2 SNEGSKA (reference sequence). The CDR3 is 14 residues long. CDR3 DNA sequence: TGCAGTGCTAGAGATGTGCGGGGGTCCTATGGCTACACCTTC. It is translated as CSARDVRGSYGYTF.

J is TRBJ2-4 and V is TRBV7-9; D is possibly TRBD2 (6 bases). The CDR3 has 15 residues. V lost 6 bases, J lost 3 bases, and 15 bases lay in between. Germline loops: CDR1 SEHNR, CDR2 FQNEAQ (reference sequence). The CDR3 bases are TGTGCCAGCAGTCCCATCCCGCGGGGCAAAAACATTCAGTACTTC. Protein sequence: CASSPIPRGKNIQYF. The full variable domain, rest sourced from reference TRBV7-9 and TRBJ2-4, is DTGVSQNPRHKITKRGQNVTFRCDPISEHNRLYWYRQTLGQGPEFLTYFQNEAQLEKSRLLSDRFSAERPKGSFSTLEIQRTEQGDSAMYLCASSPIPRGKNIQYFGAGTRLSVL.

Only a few counts were recorded for this clonotype. The gene calls are TRBV11-2 and TRBJ2-7; the match to TRBD2 covers 11 bases. This CDR3 is built from 15 residues. Trimming at V came to 4 bases and at J to 3 bases, leaving 5 bases not matched to a gene. CDR1 is SGHAT and CDR2 is FQNNGV in the germline V gene. In nucleotides, the CDR3 is TGTGCCAGCAGCTCGGGACTAGCGGTCATCTACGAGCAGTACTTC. Amino acids: CASSSGLAVIYEQYF. The entire variable domain, with the rest obtained from reference TRBV11-2 and TRBJ2-7, is as follows: EAGVAQSPRYKIIEKRQSVAFWCNPISGHATLYWYQQILGQGPKLLIQFQNNGVVDDSQLPKDRFSAERLKGVDSTLKIQPAKLEDSAVYLCASSSGLAVIYEQYFGPGTRLTVT.

As for this clonotype: Its ends do not fully match the called genes, so a read error is possible. This rearrangement joins TRBV2 to TRBJ2-5, with D tentatively TRBD2 (5 bases). The CDR3 runs to 11 residues. The germline gives CDR1 SNHLY, CDR2 FYNNEI. The CDR3 reads CASSELGKAGF. CDR3 coding DNA: TGTGCCAGCAGTGAGCTCGGTAAGGCGGGCTTC.

The genes are TRBV27 and TRBJ2-3, with no clear D. Germline loops: CDR1 MNHEY, CDR2 SMNVEV (reference sequence). This CDR3 has 14 amino acids. V was pared by 3 bases and J by 6 bases, with 13 bases between. The CDR3 spells CASSFFRKGDTQYF. For the CDR3, the DNA is TGTGCCAGCAGTTTTTTCCGTAAGGGTGATACGCAGTATTTT.